Listed below are T cell receptor beta chains from one sample, sequenced in a study of T cell changes during pregnancy in multiple sclerosis. The repertoire was sequenced with immunoSEQ multiplex PCR; TCRdb's copy has only in-frame clones and lacks some. The sample yields about 98,000 clones, about 91% seen once. The starting material was peripheral blood, obtained after pregnancy. The receptors come from a female donor in good health, enrolled as a control in a pregnancy study. CDR3s include the opening cysteine and the closing phenylalanine or tryptophan. A D gene is named only where the DNA matches it firmly. Not every row has a clone size; where given, it reads once, few, many or a size class.

>NA|TRBJ2-5|TRBV2|NA
TGTGCCAGCAGTGGACTAGTCGGAGAGACCCAGTACTTC
CASSGLVGETQYF
>TRBD2|TRBJ2-1|TRBV5-4|NA
TGTGCCAGCAGCTTGGTCTGGGCGGGGGGGATACCTAGTAATGAGCAGTTCTTC
CASSLVWAGGIPSNEQFF
>TRBD1|TRBJ2-2|TRBV5-1|NA
TGCGCCAGCAGCCCCAGGACAGGCTTCACCGGGGAGCTGTTTTTT
CASSPRTGFTGELFF
>NA|TRBJ1-5|TRBV6-6|NA
TGTGCCAGCAGTTCCGAAGGGAGCTCCGGGCAGCCCCAGCATTTT
CASSSEGSSGQPQHF
>NA|TRBJ2-2|TRBV5-8|NA
TGTGCCAGCAGCTTGGTGCAGGGAAGCACCGGGGAGCTGTTTTTT
CASSLVQGSTGELFF
>NA|TRBJ2-7|TRBV30|NA
TGTGCCTGGAGTGTGGGCAGGGTTGGGTACGAGCAGTACTTC
CAWSVGRVGYEQYF
>TRBD1|TRBJ1-1|TRBV5-4|once
TGTGCCAGCAGCTCGACAGGGCGGTATAGAGAAGCTTTCTTT
CASSSTGRYREAFF
>NA|TRBJ1-6|TRBV5-6|NA
TGTGCCAGCAGCTTGGTCGGAGATGGGTCACCCCTCCACTTT
CASSLVGDGSPLHF
>NA|TRBJ1-5|TRBV15|NA
TGTGCCACCAGCAGAGATAGGGGCCAGGGCCAGCCCCAGCATTTT
CATSRDRGQGQPQHF
>NA|TRBJ2-1|TRBV6-5|NA
TGTGCCAGCAGCCGACTAACAGGGTTGGATGAGCAGTTCTTC
CASSRLTGLDEQFF
>NA|TRBJ1-1|TRBV27|NA
TGTGCCAGCAGTCCTATCGGGGGGTATGAGAACACTGAAGCTTTCTTT
CASSPIGGYENTEAFF
>NA|TRBJ1-5|TRBV6-6|NA
TGTGCCAGCAGTTTTACATTGAGCAATCAGCCCCAGCATTTT
CASSFTLSNQPQHF
>NA|TRBJ2-1|TRBV5-4|NA
TGTGCCAGCAGCTTAGGCGAGGGAGATGAGCAGTTCTTC
CASSLGEGDEQFF
>NA|TRBJ2-5|TRBV6-1|NA
TGTGCCAGCAGCGGGAAGGGCAGGTCACAGTACTTC
CASSGKGRSQYF
>NA|TRBJ2-7|TRBV11-2|NA
TGTGCCAGCAGCTTAGTTCCCGGGGGCTACGAGCAGTACTTC
CASSLVPGGYEQYF
>NA|TRBJ1-2|TRBV13|few
TGTGCCAGCAGCTTAGGGGTAGGTGGCCGACTCGGCGGGGGCTACACCTTC
CASSLGVGGRLGGGYTF
>NA|TRBJ2-6|TRBV15|NA
TGTGCCACCAGCAGAGACCTGCGACAGCAATACTCTGGGGCCAACGTCCTGACTTTC
CATSRDLRQQYSGANVLTF
>NA|TRBJ1-4|TRBV5-4|NA
TGTGCCAGCAGCTTCTTAAATGAAAAACTGTTTTTT
CASSFLNEKLFF
>TRBD1|TRBJ2-3|TRBV7-8|NA
TGTGCCAGCAGCTCCGGACAGGGGGCAATCACAGATACGCAGTATTTT
CASSSGQGAITDTQYF
>TRBD2|TRBJ2-7|TRBV7-2|NA
TGTGCCAGCAGCTTGACTAGCGGGAGGGCAACTCACCCCTACGAGCAGTACTTC
CASSLTSGRATHPYEQYF
>NA|TRBJ2-7|TRBV7-2|NA
TGTGCCAGCAGCGGGGGACTCCGCTCCTACGAGCAGTACTTC
CASSGGLRSYEQYF
>NA|TRBJ2-7|TRBV5-1|NA
TGCGCCAGCACCACAGACAGGTACCCCTACGAGCAGTACTTC
CASTTDRYPYEQYF
>TRBD1|TRBJ2-7|TRBV4-1|NA
TGCGCCAGCAGCCAAGAGGTGGGACAGCCCTACGAGCAGTACTTC
CASSQEVGQPYEQYF
>NA|TRBJ1-1|TRBV19|few
TGTGCCAGTAGTATAGTAGGGGACACTGAAGCTTTCTTT
CASSIVGDTEAFF
>TRBD2|TRBJ2-3|TRBV5-6|NA
TGTGCCAGCAGCTTGGGTAGCGGGGGGTTAACAGATACGCAGTATTTT
CASSLGSGGLTDTQYF
>NA|TRBJ2-2|TRBV7-8|NA
TGTGCCAGCAGCTTAGCGTACGGAAGAGCGGACACCGGGGAGCTGTTTTTT
CASSLAYGRADTGELFF
>TRBD2|TRBJ2-3|TRBV5-6|NA
TGTGCCAGCAGCCTCCGACTAGCGGAGAGCACAGATACGCAGTATTTT
CASSLRLAESTDTQYF